These 5 T cell receptor beta chains share one sample of origin, sequenced in a study of Graves' ophthalmopathy and Graves' hyperthyroidism. Amplified TCR beta CDR3 regions were obtained using RNA transcripts as template. The first round was an RT-PCR with HTBI primers, and the second round was a multiplex PCR. One entry per CDR3 protein results from TCRdb running MiXCR on the multiplex PCR reads. The sample lists around 400,000 distinct CDR3 sequences, roughly 18% occurring once. Sequenced: peripheral blood. These TCRs come from a woman aged 18-29 years with Graves' ophthalmopathy.

This clonotype was counted ten times or more. This chain joins TRBV6-5 and TRBJ2-2; D possibly uses TRBD1 or TRBD2 (7 bases each). The CDR3 covers 16 residues. Germline V gene lookup returns CDR1 MNHEY and CDR2 SVGAGI. V gave up 2 bases and J gave up 5 bases, with 15 bases separating them. The CDR3 loop reads CASSYPQGGQTGELFF. The CDR3 nucleotides read TGTGCCAGCAGTTACCCCCAGGGGGGGCAAACCGGGGAGCTGTTTTTT.

This clonotype was recorded many times. The chain is built from TRBV15 and TRBJ1-2; D is ambiguous. CDR3 size: 15 residues. V lost 0 bases and J 5 bases, leaving 13 bases between the germline ends. Germline V gives CDR1 LNHNV, CDR2 YYDKDF (reference sequence). Here the CDR3 reads CATSRDQILGYGYTF. CDR3 in DNA: TGTGCCACCAGCAGAGATCAGATCCTCGGGTATGGCTACACCTTC. Using reference TRBV15 and TRBJ1-2 for the parts outside the CDR3, the full variable domain is DAMVIQNPRYQVTQFGKPVTLSCSQTLNHNVMYWYQQKSSQAPKLLFHYYDKDFNNEADTPDNFQSRRPNTSFCFLDIRSPGLGDTAMYLCATSRDQILGYGYTFGSGTRLTVV.

This clonotype was seen many times. The chain uses TRBV12-3 or TRBV12-4 and TRBJ2-7, with D perhaps assigned TRBD1 or TRBD2 (5 bases each). This CDR3 spans 16 amino acids. V dropped 2 bases and J dropped 2 bases, with 16 bases sitting between them. The CDR3 spells CASSLLASTRAYEQYF. The CDR3 nucleotides are TGTGCCAGCAGTTTATTAGCGAGTACCAGGGCCTACGAGCAGTACTTC.

This clonotype was counted at least ten times. This chain links TRBV28 with TRBJ2-5; no reliable D call. Germline V lookup: CDR1 MDHEN, CDR2 SYDVKM. Trimming took 3 bases from V and 2 from J, leaving 10 bases between them. CDR3 length: 14 residues. In DNA, the CDR3 is TGTGCCAGCAGTTTGAGTGGTGGACAAGAGACCCAGTACTTC. Translating gives CASSLSGGQETQYF.

There are many counts of this clonotype. The gene calls are TRBV5-4 and TRBJ1-1; D perhaps matches TRBD1 (5 bases). The germline V and J ends were trimmed by 0 bases and 4 bases, with 16 bases remaining between them. Germline CDR1 reads SGHNT; CDR2 reads YYREEE (reference sequence). This CDR3 region has 16 residues. The CDR3: CASSLGGRVPGTEAFF. DNA for the CDR3: TGTGCCAGCAGCTTGGGGGGGAGGGTCCCGGGCACTGAAGCTTTCTTT.